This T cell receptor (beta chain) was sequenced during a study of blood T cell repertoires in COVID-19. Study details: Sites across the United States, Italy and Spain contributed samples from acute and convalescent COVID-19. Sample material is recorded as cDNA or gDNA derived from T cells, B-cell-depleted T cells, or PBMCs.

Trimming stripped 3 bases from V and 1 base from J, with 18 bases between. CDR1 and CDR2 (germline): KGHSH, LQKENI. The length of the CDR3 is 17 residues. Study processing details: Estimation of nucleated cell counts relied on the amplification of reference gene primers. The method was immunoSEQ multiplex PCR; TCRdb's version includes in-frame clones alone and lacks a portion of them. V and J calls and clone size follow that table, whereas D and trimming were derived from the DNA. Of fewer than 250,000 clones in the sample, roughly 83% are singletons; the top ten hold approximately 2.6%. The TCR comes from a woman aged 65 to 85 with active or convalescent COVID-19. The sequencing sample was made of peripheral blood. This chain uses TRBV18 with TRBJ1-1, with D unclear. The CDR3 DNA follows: TGTGCCAGCTCACCGCTCCGATCGGGGTGGGGGAACACTGAAGCTTTCTTT. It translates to CASSPLRSGWGNTEAFF.